Following are 2 T cell receptor beta chains from one sample sequenced in a study of shared clonotypes between healthy human individuals (TCRdb year 2020). CD8 naive samples were CD45RO-negative cells positively selected for CCR7, giving a CD45RA+CCR7+ population that excluded TemRA cells. To prepare the library, the immunoSEQ multiplex PCR assay was applied. TCRdb mirrors the immuneACCESS table, restricted to in-frame sequences. Some clones are absent from its copies; in checked studies, under half trace to an unresolved V gene, and the reason for the others is unknown. The sample has over 800,000 clones on record, 90% to 95% of them singletons. The ten largest clones capture about 25% of the sample. Sequences were obtained from naive CD8+ T cells sorted from blood. Sample cell subset or site, as interpreted from the label and publication: CD45RA+CCR7+. All receptors come from a man aged 25 to 40 in good health.

The sample holds one count of this clone. The chain employs TRBV5-8 and TRBJ2-7; the match to TRBD2 covers 7 bases. V lost 3 bases and J lost 0; bases outside the gene matches: 6. The CDR3 has 15 amino acids. Germline V lookup: CDR1 SGHTS, CDR2 YDEGEE. CDR3 residues: CASSSPGRASYEQYF. The CDR3 bases are TGTGCCAGCAGCTCACCTGGGAGGGCCTCCTACGAGCAGTACTTC.

With respect to this clone: Other nucleotide sequences in the sample specify the same CDR3. This rearrangement joins TRBV11-2 to TRBJ1-1, with TRBD1 as a possible D gene (5 bases). The V end was cut by 1 base, the J end by 3 bases, with 9 bases between. Germline-derived CDR1 and CDR2 are SGHAT and FQNNGV. The CDR3 has 14 residues. In DNA, the CDR3 is TGTGCCAGCAGCTTAGGGGGCGGATACACTGAAGCTTTCTTT. It encodes CASSLGGGYTEAFF. Variable domain in full (rest from reference TRBV11-2 and TRBJ1-1): EAGVAQSPRYKIIEKRQSVAFWCNPISGHATLYWYQQILGQGPKLLIQFQNNGVVDDSQLPKDRFSAERLKGVDSTLKIQPAKLEDSAVYLCASSLGGGYTEAFFGQGTRLTVV.